This entry is about one T cell receptor beta chain. This record comes from a study of blood T cell repertoires in COVID-19. Germline assignment: CDR1 KGHSH and CDR2 LQKENI. This CDR3 has 15 residues. V was cut by 2 bases and J by 0 bases, with 7 bases left in between. Assay used: immunoSEQ multiplex PCR; TCRdb lists only in-frame clones, some missing. The sample holds 200,000 to 250,000 clones, about 83% seen once. The material sequenced was peripheral blood. The genes are TRBV18 and TRBJ1-4; a weak D match, TRBD1 (6 bases). This TCR was sampled from a woman between 25 and 40 years old with COVID-19, enrolled during active disease. CDR3 residues: CASSPGGPTNEKLFF. CDR3 nucleotides: TGTGCCAGCTCACCAGGGGGCCCAACTAATGAAAAACTGTTTTTT.